This T cell receptor (beta chain) was identified in a study of CD8 T cells in Susac syndrome. The CDR3 is made up of 12 amino acids. From germline, CDR1 is SQVTM and CDR2 ANQGSEA. Trimming shortened V by 8 bases and J by 1 base, and 9 bases separated the two germline ends. TCR beta sequences were obtained from blood CD8+ and CD4+ T cells. As controls, healthy donors matched for age and sex were used. Through negative isolation, CD4+ and CD8+ T cells were obtained, while TEMRA cells were enriched using FACS. RNA, at roughly 0.45 to 1 ug, was reverse transcribed with random hexamers. The TCR beta CDR3 was amplified by immunoSEQ multiplex PCR across 54 Vbeta, 13 Jbeta. MiXCR, run by TCRdb on the immunoSEQ multiplex PCR reads, gives a single entry per CDR3 protein. The repertoire holds under 200,000 distinct CDR3 sequences, with more than 90% as singletons.

The V gene is TRBV29-1, the J gene TRBJ2-1; unclear D gene. The sequenced sample was CD4+ T cells from PBMCs. This receptor was taken from a human donor in good health. As DNA, the CDR3 is TGCAGCTCCTCCGGGTCCTACAATGAGCAGTTCTTC. Translated, it gives CSSSGSYNEQFF.